Below, 25 T cell receptor beta chains from the same sample are listed, as sequenced in a study of cytotoxic CD8 clonotypes in ibrutinib-treated CLL. The table came from immunoSEQ multiplex PCR; TCRdb's copy has only in-frame clones and leaves some out. The table shows 100,000 to 150,000 clones, with over 75% occurring only once. The input for sequencing was PBMCs, taken after 24 months of ibrutinib treatment. The source of these receptors is a human donor with chronic lymphocytic leukemia.

V gene TRBV28 combines with J gene TRBJ1-1; D call uncertain. The CDR3 covers 13 residues. With 1 base removed from V and 2 bases from J, the gap between germline ends came to 5 bases. Germline CDR1 is MDHEN and CDR2 is SYDVKM. CDR3 sequence: CASSLLENTEAFF. In nucleotides, the CDR3 is TGTGCCAGCAGTTTATTAGAAAACACTGAAGCTTTCTTT.

The rearrangement joins TRBV27 to TRBJ1-2; 9 positions agree with TRBD1. J gave up 1 base and V 4 bases, and 4 bases lay outside the gene matches. Germline-derived CDR1 and CDR2 are MNHEY and SMNVEV (reference sequence). The CDR3 runs to 15 residues. The CDR3 DNA follows: TGTGCCAGCAGTTCCTCGACAGGGGGTAACTATGGCTACACCTTC. Translation: CASSSSTGGNYGYTF.

The V call is TRBV15, the J call TRBJ1-5; D unresolved. The CDR3 runs to 12 residues. Germline CDR1 reads LNHNV; CDR2 reads YYDKDF (reference sequence). Between the trimmed V and J ends, which lost 0 bases and 9 bases, there was a span of 6 bases. CDR3 residues: CATSRDAGPQHF. Written as DNA, the CDR3 is TGTGCCACCAGCAGAGACGCGGGGCCCCAGCATTTT.

This clone was recorded only once. The genes are TRBV5-6 and TRBJ2-5; tentative D call: TRBD1 (6 bases). Trimming took off 1 base at V and 2 bases at J, with 15 bases between the two ends. Germline lookup yields CDR1 SGHDT and CDR2 YYEEEE. The CDR3 has 16 residues. The CDR3 sequence: CASSLPSRQEQETQYF. The CDR3 DNA is TGTGCCAGCAGCTTGCCGTCCAGACAGGAGCAAGAGACCCAGTACTTC.

The chain's CDR3 is CASSLPPGLAGGRTYNEQFF. CDR3 nucleotide sequence: TGCGCCAGCAGCTTGCCCCCGGGACTAGCGGGGGGGCGCACCTACAATGAGCAGTTCTTC. The rearrangement links TRBV5-1 to TRBJ2-1, with 16 bases that match TRBD2. Germline trimming cut 1 base from V and 2 bases from J; bases unmatched to any gene: 9. Germline V lookup: CDR1 SGHRS, CDR2 YFSETQ. CDR3 length: 20 amino acids.

The chain employs TRBV5-1 and TRBJ2-7; D might be TRBD1 or TRBD2, each matching 5 bases. CDR1 and CDR2 (germline): SGHRS, YFSETQ. The CDR3 sequence is 15 residues long. Trimming shortened V by 0 bases and J by 7 bases, and 17 bases separated the two germline ends. CDR3 residues: CASSLDPGPTREQYF. Written as DNA, the CDR3 is TGCGCCAGCAGCTTGGATCCGGGACCGACAAGGGAGCAGTACTTC.

This clone was observed a single time. The V and J genes are TRBV4-2 and TRBJ1-3; D unclear. Germline V gene sequence: CDR1 LGHNA, CDR2 YNFKEQ. The germline V and J ends were trimmed by 0 bases and 2 bases, with 8 bases remaining between them. The CDR3 has 15 residues. For the CDR3, the DNA is TGTGCCAGCAGCCAAGATCGAGGGACTGGAAACACCATATATTTT. Residues: CASSQDRGTGNTIYF.

The chain employs TRBV7-9 and TRBJ2-3; D not certain. Germline V lookup: CDR1 SEHNR, CDR2 FQNEAQ (reference sequence). The CDR3 is 14 residues long. Trimming removed 8 bases from V and 0 bases from J, with 12 bases in between. CDR3 DNA: TGTGCCAGCGCACCCAGCTATAGCACAGATACGCAGTATTTT. The encoded protein is CASAPSYSTDTQYF. Looking up the rest from reference TRBV7-9 and TRBJ2-3 gives the full variable domain: DTGVSQNPRHKITKRGQNVTFRCDPISEHNRLYWYRQTLGQGPEFLTYFQNEAQLEKSRLLSDRFSAERPKGSFSTLEIQRTEQGDSAMYLCASAPSYSTDTQYFGPGTRLTVL.

The chain uses TRBV4-1 and TRBJ1-2; unclear D gene. The V end was cut by 0 bases, the J end by 13 bases, with 15 bases between. The CDR3 contains 13 residues. Looked up from germline, CDR1 is MGHRA and CDR2 is YSYEKL. The CDR3 DNA is TGCGCCAGCAGCCAAGAGACCGGACTTGATATCACCTTC. This encodes CASSQETGLDITF.

This chain joins TRBV11-2 and TRBJ2-7; D ambiguous. V lost 4 bases, J lost 3 bases, and 4 bases lay in between. CDR3 size: 11 residues. The germline V gene encodes CDR1 SGHAT and CDR2 FQNNGV. CDR3 coding DNA: TGTGCCAGCAGCTCCCTCTACGAGCAGTACTTC. It codes for CASSSLYEQYF. Full variable domain (remainder filled in from reference TRBV11-2 and TRBJ2-7): EAGVAQSPRYKIIEKRQSVAFWCNPISGHATLYWYQQILGQGPKLLIQFQNNGVVDDSQLPKDRFSAERLKGVDSTLKIQPAKLEDSAVYLCASSSLYEQYFGPGTRLTVT.

As DNA, the CDR3 is TGCGCCAGCAGCCAAGGAGACAGGGAAGATACGCAGTATTTT. Amino acids: CASSQGDREDTQYF. This chain links TRBV4-3 with TRBJ2-3, with 7 bases that match TRBD1. CDR3 length: 14 residues. In germline, CDR1 is LGHNA, CDR2 YSLEER. J was trimmed by 5 bases and V by 1 base; bases with no gene match: 3.

CDR3 sequence: CASSFAYKSRGGYNSPLHF. The CDR3 DNA reads TGTGCCAGCAGCTTCGCCTATAAATCTCGAGGGGGTTATAATTCACCCCTCCACTTT. The chain links TRBV5-8 to TRBJ1-6, with D tentatively TRBD1 (6 bases). V was pared by 2 bases and J by 4 bases, with 22 bases between. Germline V CDR1 and CDR2: SGHTS, YDEGEE. The CDR3 totals 19 residues.

The chain recombines TRBV6-5 with TRBJ1-6; 9 nucleotides line up with TRBD1. Germline V lookup: CDR1 MNHEY, CDR2 SVGAGI. The length of the CDR3 is 14 residues. V trimming: 5 bases; J trimming: 6 bases; junction bases outside the gene matches: 2. CDR3 sequence: CASSRTGVNSPLHF. The CDR3 nucleotides read TGTGCCAGCAGTAGGACAGGGGTTAATTCACCCCTCCACTTT.

The chain links TRBV29-1 to TRBJ2-5; 9 bases match TRBD2. The J call is uncertain, as TRBJ2-7 better fits the DNA end. Germline CDR1 and CDR2: SQVTM and ANQGSEA. The CDR3 extends over 17 amino acids. The CDR3: CSVGAGTSSAHTYEQYF. As DNA, the CDR3 is TGCAGCGTTGGCGCCGGGACTAGCAGTGCTCACACCTACGAGCAGTACTTC.

The rearrangement uses TRBV7-2 and TRBJ2-2, with D possibly matching TRBD2 (5 bases). V was trimmed by 1 base and J by 6 bases, leaving 15 bases between them. CDR3 length equals 16 residues. Germline loops: CDR1 SGHTA, CDR2 FQGNSA. The CDR3 nucleotides read TGTGCCAGCAGCTTAGAGGCGGTGTCGGGGTCCGGGGAGCTGTTTTTT. This codes for CASSLEAVSGSGELFF.

CDR3 in DNA: TGCGCCAGCAGCCCGGACCGCGGCTCCGGGAGAGAGCAGTACTTC. Protein: CASSPDRGSGREQYF. V and J are TRBV5-1 and TRBJ2-7; a weak D match, TRBD2 (6 bases). Trimming took off 4 bases at V and 7 bases at J, with 21 bases between the two ends. CDR1 and CDR2 (germline): SGHRS, YFSETQ. The CDR3 is made up of 15 amino acids.

The chain recombines TRBV10-3 with TRBJ2-1, with 9 positions matching TRBD1. Germline loops: CDR1 ENHRY, CDR2 SYGVKD. The CDR3 sequence is 12 residues long. V trimming: 10 bases; J trimming: 9 bases; junction bases outside the gene matches: 7. This chain's CDR3 is CATSTGGGEQFF. In DNA form, the CDR3 reads TGTGCCACCTCTACAGGGGGCGGTGAGCAGTTCTTC.

The V and J genes are TRBV9 and TRBJ1-1; D unclear. V lost 0 bases, J lost 0 bases, and 6 bases lay in between. The CDR3 runs 14 residues. The V gene's germline CDR1 is SGDLS and CDR2 YYNGEE. The DNA of the CDR3 is TGTGCCAGCAGCGTAGCCCCGGTGAACACTGAAGCTTTCTTT. As protein: CASSVAPVNTEAFF.

Points on this clone: One end of the junction fails to match germline, which may point to a read error. The gene calls are TRBV7-7 and TRBJ1-4; 7 bases match TRBD1. The CDR3 has 15 amino acids. Germline loops: CDR1 SSHAT, CDR2 FNYEAQ (reference sequence). The CDR3 here is CASSQGGSSNEKLFF. DNA of the CDR3: TGTGCTAGCAGCCAGGGGGGGTCTTCGAATGAAAAACTGTTTTTT.

This rearrangement joins TRBV5-1 to TRBJ2-6; D is possibly TRBD2 (7 bases). The V gene lost 5 bases and the J gene lost 4 bases, with 13 bases spanning the gap. Germline lookup yields CDR1 SGHRS and CDR2 YFSETQ. The CDR3 has 15 amino acids. Written as DNA, the CDR3 is TGCGCCAGCAGTGGCGGGGGCGCGGGGGCCAACGTCCTGACTTTC. Protein: CASSGGGAGANVLTF.

The CDR3 protein is CASSLVGLSTGSEKLFF. Here the CDR3 DNA reads TGCGCCAGCAGCTTGGTCGGATTATCCACCGGGTCTGAAAAACTGTTTTTT. This chain connects TRBV5-1 to TRBJ1-4, with D uncertain. The CDR3 runs to 17 residues. V gave up 0 bases and J gave up 7 bases, with 19 bases separating them. Per germline, CDR1 SGHRS and CDR2 YFSETQ.

CDR3 bases: TGTGCCAGCAGCTTAGCACTGCGGATGGGGGGCACAGATACGCAGTATTTT. This translates into CASSLALRMGGTDTQYF. This chain joins TRBV11-3 and TRBJ2-3; TRBD1 or TRBD2 may be the D gene (5 bases each). Germline loops: CDR1 SGHNT, CDR2 YENEEA. CDR3 length equals 17 residues. V was shortened by 1 base and J by 1 base, with 15 bases between the two germline ends.

The J gene is TRBJ2-7, the V gene TRBV7-2, with TRBD2 matching over 14 bases. Germline CDR1 and CDR2: SGHTA and FQGNSA. This CDR3 is built from 17 residues. V dropped 4 bases and J dropped 6; count of bases not matched to a gene: 11. This CDR3 is CASSSRSTSGGAIEQYF. CDR3 sequence (DNA): TGTGCCAGCAGCTCCCGTTCGACTAGCGGGGGGGCCATCGAGCAGTACTTC. Full variable domain (missing parts from reference TRBV7-2 and TRBJ2-7): GAGVSQSPSNKVTEKGKDVELRCDPISGHTALYWYRQSLGQGLEFLIYFQGNSAPDKSGLPSDRFSAERTGGSVSTLTIQRTQQEDSAVYLCASSSRSTSGGAIEQYFGPGTRLTVT.

The rearrangement links TRBV9 to TRBJ2-3; the D gene is possibly TRBD2 (5 bases). The V end was cut by 3 bases, the J end by 0 bases, with 11 bases between. The CDR3 spans 15 residues. The germline CDR1 and CDR2 sequences are SGDLS and YYNGEE. CDR3 nucleotide sequence: TGTGCCAGCAGCGCGCGGGCCCCTAGCACAGATACGCAGTATTTT. Encoded protein: CASSARAPSTDTQYF.

This chain connects TRBV29-1 to TRBJ2-3; 8 nucleotides agree with TRBD2. Trimming removed 6 bases from V and 4 bases from J; junction bases left unmatched: 6. This CDR3 spans 13 amino acids. Germline V lookup: CDR1 SQVTM, CDR2 ANQGSEA. Here the CDR3 reads CSVTRLASDTQYF. CDR3 coding DNA: TGCAGCGTCACCCGACTAGCGTCAGATACGCAGTATTTT.